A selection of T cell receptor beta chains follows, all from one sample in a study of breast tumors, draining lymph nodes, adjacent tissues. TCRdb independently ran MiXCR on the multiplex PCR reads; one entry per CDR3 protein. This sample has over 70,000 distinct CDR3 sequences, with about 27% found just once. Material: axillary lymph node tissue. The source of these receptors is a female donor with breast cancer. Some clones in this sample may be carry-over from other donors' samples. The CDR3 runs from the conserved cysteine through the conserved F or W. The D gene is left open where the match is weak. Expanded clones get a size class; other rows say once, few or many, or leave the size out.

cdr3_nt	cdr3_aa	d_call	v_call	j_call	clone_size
TGTGCCAGCAGTTTCCGAAATGGCTACACCTTC	CASSFRNGYTF	.	TRBV12-3/TRBV12-4	TRBJ1-2	once
TGCAGCGTTGTGGCTCTTAACTCCTACAATGAGCAGTTCTTC	CSVVALNSYNEQFF	.	TRBV29-1	TRBJ2-1	many
TGTGCCAGCAGTTTACCGGACAGGGACCGGCGGACCCAGTACTTC	CASSLPDRDRRTQYF	TRBD1	TRBV28	TRBJ2-5	few
TGTGCCAGCTCACCGCCCGGGGGGGGCTCTTATGGCTACACCTTC	CASSPPGGGSYGYTF	.	TRBV18	TRBJ1-2	many
TGCAGTGCTAATCGACAGCTAGATACGCAGTATTTT	CSANRQLDTQYF	.	TRBV20-1	TRBJ2-3	many
TGTGCCAGCAGCCGCGGACTAGCGGGAGGAAACACCGGGGAGCTGTTTTTT	CASSRGLAGGNTGELFF	TRBD2	TRBV3-1	TRBJ2-2	many
TGCGCCAGCAGCTTCGGCGGGAGGGGGAATGAGCAGTTCTTC	CASSFGGRGNEQFF	TRBD2	TRBV5-1	TRBJ2-1	many
TGTGCCAGCAGTTTAGGCGGGGCTCTGTACTTC	CASSLGGALYF	.	TRBV12-3/TRBV12-4	TRBJ2-7	many
TGTGCCAGTAGTATAGATAGGGGGTACACCGGGGAGCTGTTTTTT	CASSIDRGYTGELFF	.	TRBV19	TRBJ2-2	many
TGCGCCAGCGATACCGGGAGCCGAAATGAGCAGTTCTTC	CASDTGSRNEQFF	.	TRBV10-2	TRBJ2-1	many
TGTGCCAGCAGCGAAGGGACTAGCGAATACAATGAGCAGTTCTTC	CASSEGTSEYNEQFF	TRBD2	TRBV5-5	TRBJ2-1	many
TGTGTCAGCAGCAGCCTCCCGGGACAGGGGGGGAATTCACCCCTCCACTTT	CVSSSLPGQGGNSPLHF	TRBD1	TRBV7-2	TRBJ1-6	.
TGTGCCAGCAGCTTCCGGGCAGGGCAGGGCGGGGAGCTGTTTTTT	CASSFRAGQGGELFF	.	TRBV7-3	TRBJ2-2	many
TGTGCCAGCAGCCAAGATCTGGCCTCCTACGAGCAGTACTTC	CASSQDLASYEQYF	.	TRBV3-1	TRBJ2-7	many
TGTGCCACCAGTGATCGGACAGGTCCTTCCTACGAGCAGTACTTC	CATSDRTGPSYEQYF	TRBD1	TRBV24-1	TRBJ2-7	many
TGTGCCAGCAGCTTAGTTGGGGTCGAGCAGTACTTT	CASSLVGVEQYF	.	TRBV7-6	TRBJ2-7	.
TGTGCCAGCAGTACAGGACAGGCCAACTATGGCTACACCTTC	CASSTGQANYGYTF	TRBD1	TRBV12-3/TRBV12-4	TRBJ1-2	.
TGTGCCAGCAGTATCTCAGAGGGGACAGGGTGGCCCTACGAGCAGTACTTC	CASSISEGTGWPYEQYF	TRBD1	TRBV6-1	TRBJ2-7	.
TGTGCCAGTAACCCCGGACTAGCGGGAGTCGACAATGAGCAGTTCTTC	CASNPGLAGVDNEQFF	TRBD2	TRBV19	TRBJ2-1	many
TGTGCCAGCAGTCAACACCCACTAGCGGGAGGCCTTTCCTACGAGCAGTACTTC	CASSQHPLAGGLSYEQYF	TRBD2	TRBV6-2/TRBV6-3	TRBJ2-7	many
TGTGCCAGCAGCTTAGTAGGACCCGGAGACGGGGCCTACCAGCAGTACTTC	CASSLVGPGDGAYQQYF	.	TRBV7-9	TRBJ2-7	.
TGCAGCGTTGAAGTCGGATTCGGGATGTGGAATGAGCAGTTCTTC	CSVEVGFGMWNEQFF	.	TRBV29-1	TRBJ2-1	.
TGTGCCAGCATCCAGTGGGACAGGGGTACGTCGAGGTACCAAGAGACCCAGTACTTC	CASIQWDRGTSRYQETQYF	TRBD1	TRBV7-9	TRBJ2-5	many
TGTGCCAGCAGCTTAGACTACAACCCCACAGATACGCAGTATTTT	CASSLDYNPTDTQYF	.	TRBV5-4	TRBJ2-3	.
TGTGCCTGGAGTGTAATGATCAACTATGGCTACACCTTC	CAWSVMINYGYTF	.	TRBV30	TRBJ1-2	many
TGTGCCAGCAGTGAATCAGCAGGGTACCCCTCGGATGGCTACACCTTC	CASSESAGYPSDGYTF	.	TRBV6-1	TRBJ1-2	many
TGCAGCGTTGAATCACTCTCCGGGACAGGGGGTTACAATGAGCAGTTCTTC	CSVESLSGTGGYNEQFF	TRBD1	TRBV29-1	TRBJ2-1	many
TGCAGTGCGCTAGCGGGAGGCACCGGGGAGCTGTTTTTT	CSALAGGTGELFF	TRBD2	TRBV20-1	TRBJ2-2	many
TGCGCCAGCAGCCCCGGGACTAGCGGGAGCGAAGAGACCCAGTACTTC	CASSPGTSGSEETQYF	TRBD2	TRBV4-3	TRBJ2-5	.
TGCAGTGCTAGGGGACTAGCGCCGAACACCGGGGAGCTGTTTTTT	CSARGLAPNTGELFF	TRBD2	TRBV20-1	TRBJ2-2	many
TGCAGTGCTAGTGAGGGGTTTCACGAGACCCAGTACTTC	CSASEGFHETQYF	.	TRBV20-1	TRBJ2-5	many
TGCGCCAGCAGCCAAGATCCGGGACAGGGTTCGTGGACCCAGTACTTC	CASSQDPGQGSWTQYF	TRBD1	TRBV4-3	TRBJ2-5	once